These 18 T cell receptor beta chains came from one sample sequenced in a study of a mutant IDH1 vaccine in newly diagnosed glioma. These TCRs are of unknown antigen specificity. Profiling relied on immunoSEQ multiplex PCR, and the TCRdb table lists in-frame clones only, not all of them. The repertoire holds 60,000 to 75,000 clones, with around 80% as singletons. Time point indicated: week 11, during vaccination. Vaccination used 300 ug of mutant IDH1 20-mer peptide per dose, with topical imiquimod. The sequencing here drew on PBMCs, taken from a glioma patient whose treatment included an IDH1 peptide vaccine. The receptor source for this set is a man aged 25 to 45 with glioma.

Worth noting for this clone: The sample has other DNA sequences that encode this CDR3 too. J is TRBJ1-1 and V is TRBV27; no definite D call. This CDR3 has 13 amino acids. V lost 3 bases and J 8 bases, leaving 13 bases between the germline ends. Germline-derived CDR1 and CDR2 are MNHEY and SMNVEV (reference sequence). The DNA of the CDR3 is TGTGCCAGCAGTTTTGGAAGGGAAGGAGAAGCTTTCTTT. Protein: CASSFGREGEAFF.

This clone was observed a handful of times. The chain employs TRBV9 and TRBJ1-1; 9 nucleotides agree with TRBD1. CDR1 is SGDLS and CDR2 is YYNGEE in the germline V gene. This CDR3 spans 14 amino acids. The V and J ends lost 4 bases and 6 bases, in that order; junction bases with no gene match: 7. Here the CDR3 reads CASSFVTGGPEAFF. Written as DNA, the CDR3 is TGTGCCAGCAGCTTCGTTACAGGGGGCCCTGAAGCTTTCTTT.

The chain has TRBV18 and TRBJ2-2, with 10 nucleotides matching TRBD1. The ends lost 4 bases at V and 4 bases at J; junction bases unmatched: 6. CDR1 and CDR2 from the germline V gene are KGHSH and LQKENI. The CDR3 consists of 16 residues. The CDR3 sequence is CASSRKGQGFTGELFF. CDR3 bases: TGTGCCAGCTCACGGAAGGGACAGGGGTTCACCGGGGAGCTGTTTTTT. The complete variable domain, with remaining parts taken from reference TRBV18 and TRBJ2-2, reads NAGVMQNPRHLVRRRGQEARLRCSPMKGHSHVYWYRQLPEEGLKFMVYLQKENIIDESGMPKERFSAEFPKEGPSILRIQQVVRGDSAAYFCASSRKGQGFTGELFFGEGSRLTVL.

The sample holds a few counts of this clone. The CDR3 DNA follows: TGTGCCAGTAGGGCAGGGAGCTCCTACGAGCAGTACTTC. Translation gives CASRAGSSYEQYF. V is TRBV19 and J is TRBJ2-7; D is possibly TRBD1 or TRBD2 (5 bases each). With 6 bases removed from V and 0 bases from J, the gap between germline ends came to 9 bases. This CDR3 spans 13 amino acids. Germline V gene lookup returns CDR1 LNHDA and CDR2 SQIVND (reference sequence).

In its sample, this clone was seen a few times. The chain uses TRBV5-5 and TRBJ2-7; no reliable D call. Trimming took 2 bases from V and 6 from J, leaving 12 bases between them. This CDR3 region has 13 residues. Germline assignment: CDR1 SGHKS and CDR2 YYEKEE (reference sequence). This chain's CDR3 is CASSLGEFREQYF. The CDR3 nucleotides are TGTGCCAGCAGCTTAGGCGAATTTCGCGAGCAGTACTTC.

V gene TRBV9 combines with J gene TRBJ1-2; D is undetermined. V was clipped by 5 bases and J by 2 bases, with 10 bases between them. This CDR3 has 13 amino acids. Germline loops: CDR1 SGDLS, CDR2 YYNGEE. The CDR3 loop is CASSLDFNYGYTF. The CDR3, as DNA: TGTGCCAGCAGTCTAGATTTCAACTATGGCTACACCTTC.

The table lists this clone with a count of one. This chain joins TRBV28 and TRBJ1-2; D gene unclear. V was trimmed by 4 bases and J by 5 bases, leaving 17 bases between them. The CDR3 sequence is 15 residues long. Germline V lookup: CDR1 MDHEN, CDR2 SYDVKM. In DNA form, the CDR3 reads TGTGCCAGCAGTTCTCGACGGGCTGTTGAGTATGGCTACACCTTC. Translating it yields CASSSRRAVEYGYTF.

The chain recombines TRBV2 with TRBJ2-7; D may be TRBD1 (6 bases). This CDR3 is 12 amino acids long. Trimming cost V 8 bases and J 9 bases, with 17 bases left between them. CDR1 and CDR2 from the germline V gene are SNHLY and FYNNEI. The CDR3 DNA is TGTGCCAGCCGGCTTACAGGGATAGGGCAGTACTTC. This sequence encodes CASRLTGIGQYF.

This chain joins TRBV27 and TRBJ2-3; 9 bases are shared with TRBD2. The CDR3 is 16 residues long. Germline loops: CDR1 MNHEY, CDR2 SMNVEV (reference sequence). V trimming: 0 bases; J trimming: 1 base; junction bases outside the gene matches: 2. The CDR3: CASSLSRLAGTDTQYF. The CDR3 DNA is TGTGCCAGCAGTTTATCCAGACTAGCGGGCACAGATACGCAGTATTTT.

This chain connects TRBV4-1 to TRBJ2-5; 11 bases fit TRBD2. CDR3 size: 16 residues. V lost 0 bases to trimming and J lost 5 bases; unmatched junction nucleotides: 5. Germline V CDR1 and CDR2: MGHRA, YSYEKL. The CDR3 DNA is TGCGCCAGCAGCCAAGAACTAGCGGGAGCCGTTGAGACCCAGTACTTC. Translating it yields CASSQELAGAVETQYF.

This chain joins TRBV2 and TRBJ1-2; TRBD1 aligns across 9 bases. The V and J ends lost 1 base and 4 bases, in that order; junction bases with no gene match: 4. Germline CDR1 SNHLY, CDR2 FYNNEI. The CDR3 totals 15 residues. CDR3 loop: CASSEGDRALYGYTF. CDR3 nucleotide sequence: TGTGCCAGCAGTGAAGGGGACAGGGCGCTCTATGGCTACACCTTC.

In DNA, the CDR3 is TGTGCCAGCAGTTACCAGCACGGAAGCACAGATACGCAGTATTTT. Its protein is CASSYQHGSTDTQYF. The chain carries TRBV6-5 and TRBJ2-3; D gene uncertain. The length of the CDR3 is 15 residues. Trimming removed 2 bases from V and 0 bases from J, with 9 bases in between. CDR1 and CDR2 from the germline V gene are MNHEY and SVGAGI.

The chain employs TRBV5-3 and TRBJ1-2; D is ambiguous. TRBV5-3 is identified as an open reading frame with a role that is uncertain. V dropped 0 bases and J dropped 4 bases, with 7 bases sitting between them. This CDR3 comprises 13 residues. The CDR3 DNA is TGTGCCAGAAGCTTGGGAGAGGCCTATGGCTACACCTTC. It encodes CARSLGEAYGYTF.

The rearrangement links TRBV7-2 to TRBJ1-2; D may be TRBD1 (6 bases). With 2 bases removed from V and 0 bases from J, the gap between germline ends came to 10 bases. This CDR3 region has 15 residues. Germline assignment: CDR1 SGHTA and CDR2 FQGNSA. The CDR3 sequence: CASSLSQGTNYGYTF. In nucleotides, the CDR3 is TGTGCCAGCAGCTTATCCCAGGGGACTAACTATGGCTACACCTTC.

CDR3 DNA: TGTGCCAGCACGAAGGGAGGTCCGAACACCGGGGAGCTGTTTTTT. Protein product: CASTKGGPNTGELFF. This rearrangement joins TRBV28 to TRBJ2-2, with a possible D match to TRBD2 (6 bases). The length of the CDR3 is 15 residues. Looked up from germline, CDR1 is MDHEN and CDR2 is SYDVKM. V was clipped by 7 bases and J by 0 bases, with 12 bases between them.

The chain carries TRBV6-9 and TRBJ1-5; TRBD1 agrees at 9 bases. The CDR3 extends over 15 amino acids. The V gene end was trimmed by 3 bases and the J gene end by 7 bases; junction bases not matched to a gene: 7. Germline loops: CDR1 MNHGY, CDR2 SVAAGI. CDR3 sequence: CASSYEGQGWQPQHF. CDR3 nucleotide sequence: TGTGCCAGCAGTTACGAGGGACAGGGTTGGCAGCCCCAGCATTTT.

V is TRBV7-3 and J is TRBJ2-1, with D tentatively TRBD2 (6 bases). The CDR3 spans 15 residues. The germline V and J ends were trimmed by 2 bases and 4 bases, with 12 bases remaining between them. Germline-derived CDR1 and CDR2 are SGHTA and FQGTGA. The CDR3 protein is CASSLQGLSYNEQFF. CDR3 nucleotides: TGTGCCAGCAGCTTACAGGGACTCTCATACAATGAGCAGTTCTTC.

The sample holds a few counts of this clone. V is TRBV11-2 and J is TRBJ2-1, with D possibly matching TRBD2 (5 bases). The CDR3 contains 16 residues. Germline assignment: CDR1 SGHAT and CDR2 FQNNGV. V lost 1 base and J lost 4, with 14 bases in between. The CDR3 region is CASSLAGKVRYNEQFF. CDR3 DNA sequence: TGTGCCAGCAGCTTAGCGGGGAAGGTTCGTTACAATGAGCAGTTCTTC.